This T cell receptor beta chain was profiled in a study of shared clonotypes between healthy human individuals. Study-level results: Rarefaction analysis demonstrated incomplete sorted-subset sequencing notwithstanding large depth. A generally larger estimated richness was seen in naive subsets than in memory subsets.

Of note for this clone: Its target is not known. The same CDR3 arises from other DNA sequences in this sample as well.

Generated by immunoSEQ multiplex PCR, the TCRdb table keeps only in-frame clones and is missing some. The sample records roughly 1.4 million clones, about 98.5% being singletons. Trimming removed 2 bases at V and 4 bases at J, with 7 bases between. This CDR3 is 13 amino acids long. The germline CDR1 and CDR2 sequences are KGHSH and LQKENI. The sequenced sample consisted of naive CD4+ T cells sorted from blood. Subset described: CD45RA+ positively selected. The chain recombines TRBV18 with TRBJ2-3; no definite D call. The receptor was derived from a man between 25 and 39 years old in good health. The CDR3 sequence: CASSPGLADTQYF. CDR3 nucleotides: TGTGCCAGCTCACCAGGGTTAGCAGATACGCAGTATTTT. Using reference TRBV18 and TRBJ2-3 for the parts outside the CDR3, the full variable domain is NAGVMQNPRHLVRRRGQEARLRCSPMKGHSHVYWYRQLPEEGLKFMVYLQKENIIDESGMPKERFSAEFPKEGPSILRIQQVVRGDSAAYFCASSPGLADTQYFGPGTRLTVL.